This entry lists 27 T cell receptor beta chains sequenced from one sample in a study of blood T cell repertoires in COVID-19. Here immunoSEQ multiplex PCR was the method, and the copy in TCRdb shows in-frame clones only, minus some. The table records a few hundred thousand clones, approximately 90% of them present only once. Sequencing input: peripheral blood. The receptors originated from a middle-aged woman who had recovered from COVID-19.

This clone was seen more than once but under ten times. The V and J genes are TRBV30 and TRBJ2-7, with D uncertain. V gave up 3 bases and J gave up 2 bases, with 11 bases separating them. In germline, CDR1 is GTSNPN, CDR2 SVGIG (reference sequence). The CDR3 is 13 amino acids. The CDR3 sequence: CAWRPTTPYEQYV. The CDR3 coding sequence is TGTGCCTGGAGGCCCACTACCCCCTACGAGCAGTACGTC.

The rearrangement links TRBV3-1 (or the pseudogene TRBV3-2) to TRBJ2-5; perhaps TRBD2 as D (7 bases). This CDR3 region has 17 residues. Germline CDR1 and CDR2: LGHDT and YNNKEL (reference sequence). Trimming took off 2 bases at V and 5 bases at J, with 21 bases between the two ends. CDR3 DNA: TGTGCCAGCAGCCAACATGGGGGGGCCCCCTGGTGGGAGACCCAGTACTTC. Translating gives CASSQHGGAPWWETQYF.

V is TRBV3-1 (or the pseudogene TRBV3-2) and J is TRBJ2-7, with TRBD2 matching 11 bases. The CDR3 runs 14 residues. Germline V gene sequence: CDR1 LGHDT, CDR2 YNNKEL (reference sequence). V shed 7 bases and J 7 bases; nucleotides not matched to a gene: 9. CDR3 protein: CASNLAGGPGEQYF. The DNA of the CDR3 is TGTGCCAGCAACTTAGCGGGAGGGCCGGGGGAGCAGTACTTC.

The chain links TRBV27 to TRBJ1-5, with D uncertain. The V gene lost 5 bases and the J gene lost 0 bases, with 11 bases spanning the gap. Per germline, CDR1 MNHEY and CDR2 SMNVEV (reference sequence). CDR3 length: 15 amino acids. The CDR3 DNA reads as TGTGCCAGCAGTCCCCGCGGTTATAGCAATCAGCCCCAGCATTTT. Translation: CASSPRGYSNQPQHF.

This clone was detected once. The genes are TRBV7-9 and TRBJ1-6; D unresolved. The germline V and J ends were trimmed by 5 bases and 9 bases, with 14 bases remaining between them. Germline V gene data show CDR1 as SEHNR and CDR2 as FQNEAQ (reference sequence). The CDR3 spans 14 residues. The CDR3 here is CASSPLPPSSPLHF. In DNA form, the CDR3 reads TGTGCCAGCAGCCCACTGCCCCCGAGTTCACCCCTCCACTTT.

This clone was found once. The V gene is TRBV7-2, the J gene TRBJ2-7, with TRBD2 as a possible D gene (5 bases). Germline V gene data show CDR1 as SGHTA and CDR2 as FQGNSA. V gave up 5 bases and J gave up 0 bases, with 17 bases separating them. The CDR3 totals 16 residues. DNA for the CDR3: TGTGCCAGCAGCCGCCCACTAGGCCCCAGCTCCTACGAGCAGTACTTC. Amino acid sequence: CASSRPLGPSSYEQYF.

The chain combines TRBV10-3 with TRBJ2-1, with TRBD2 matching over 14 bases. There are 17 residues in the CDR3. Unmatched junction bases numbered 8, after V lost 4 bases and J lost 6 bases. Germline V gene lookup returns CDR1 ENHRY and CDR2 SYGVKD. Written as DNA, the CDR3 is TGTGCCATCAGTGCCCCACCGACTAGCGGGAGGGCCAATGAGCAGTTCTTC. Its translation: CAISAPPTSGRANEQFF.

The CDR3 loop reads CASSPTSFGANVLTF. The CDR3 DNA reads TGTGCCAGCTCTCCCACTAGCTTTGGGGCCAACGTCCTGACTTTC. The chain has TRBV18 and TRBJ2-6, with TRBD2 as a possible D gene (6 bases). This CDR3 spans 15 amino acids. From germline, CDR1 is KGHSH and CDR2 LQKENI. V lost 6 bases and J lost 3, with 12 bases in between. Full variable domain (missing parts from reference TRBV18 and TRBJ2-6): NAGVMQNPRHLVRRRGQEARLRCSPMKGHSHVYWYRQLPEEGLKFMVYLQKENIIDESGMPKERFSAEFPKEGPSILRIQQVVRGDSAAYFCASSPTSFGANVLTFGAGSRLTVL.

The V call is TRBV11-3, the J call TRBJ2-7; 7 bases agree with TRBD2. The CDR3 has 15 amino acids. From germline, CDR1 is SGHNT and CDR2 YENEEA. V lost 5 bases and J lost 0; bases outside the gene matches: 7. CDR3 in amino acids: CASSPGRGNSYEQYF. The CDR3 DNA sequence: TGTGCCAGCAGCCCTGGGCGGGGGAACTCCTACGAGCAGTACTTC.

The J gene is TRBJ2-7, the V gene TRBV27; TRBD1 aligns across 8 bases. The CDR3 runs to 14 residues. The V segment lost 5 bases and the J segment 4 bases; nucleotides outside the gene matches: 7. Germline loops: CDR1 MNHEY, CDR2 SMNVEV (reference sequence). The CDR3 region has the DNA TGTGCCAGCAGTCCCCTGGACAGGGAGTACGAGCAGTACTTC. Translating gives CASSPLDREYEQYF.

This clone was recorded only once. The chain is built from TRBV24-1 and TRBJ1-2; TRBD1 matches 8 bases. With V trimmed by 2 bases and J by 4 bases, 14 bases remained unmatched. The CDR3 has 18 residues. Germline V gene data show CDR1 as KGHDR and CDR2 as SFDVKD. Written as DNA, the CDR3 is TGTGCCACCAGTGATTCGCCTTTTGGACAGGGCTCCCCCTATGGCTACACCTTC. This codes for CATSDSPFGQGSPYGYTF.

The CDR3, as DNA: TGTGCCAGTAGTATTGACAAGCACTCTGGAAACACCATATATTTT. Amino acids: CASSIDKHSGNTIYF. The chain has TRBV19 and TRBJ1-3, with no clear D. The V end was cut by 3 bases, the J end by 0 bases, with 9 bases between. Germline CDR1 LNHDA, CDR2 SQIVND (reference sequence). The CDR3 covers 15 residues.

The V gene is TRBV5-6, the J gene TRBJ2-5; 7 nucleotides agree with TRBD2. This CDR3 contains 14 residues. CDR1 SGHDT and CDR2 YYEEEE come from the germline V gene. V dropped 4 bases and J dropped 1; count of bases not matched to a gene: 4. The CDR3 loop is CASSQSGTQETQYF. For the CDR3, the DNA is TGTGCCAGCAGCCAAAGCGGGACCCAAGAGACCCAGTACTTC.

The chain combines TRBV30 with TRBJ2-1; D perhaps matches TRBD2 (5 bases). The CDR3 is 12 residues long. Germline V gene data show CDR1 as GTSNPN and CDR2 as SVGIG (reference sequence). Trimming took off 0 bases at V and 9 bases at J, with 9 bases between the two ends. In DNA form, the CDR3 reads TGTGCCTGGAGTGTACCACTAGGTGAGCAGTTCTTC. This translates into CAWSVPLGEQFF.

The genes are TRBV12-5 and TRBJ1-4; D may be TRBD1 (6 bases). The CDR3 is 15 amino acids. Trimming left V 1 base short and J 5 bases short, with 11 bases between. From germline, CDR1 is LGHNT and CDR2 FRNRAP. The CDR3 sequence: CASGLGGTLNEKLFF. The CDR3 coding sequence is TGTGCTAGTGGTTTGGGGGGGACACTCAATGAAAAACTGTTTTTT.

The V gene is TRBV7-2, the J gene TRBJ2-1; 11 positions agree with TRBD2. Trimming cost V 1 base and J 9 bases; bases outside gene matches: 5. The CDR3 runs to 15 residues. Germline loops: CDR1 SGHTA, CDR2 FQGNSA. The CDR3 bases are TGTGCCAGCAGCTTAGATAGCGGGAGGGTAGTTGAGCAGTTCTTC. Its protein is CASSLDSGRVVEQFF. Full variable domain (rest looked up from reference TRBV7-2 and TRBJ2-1): GAGVSQSPSNKVTEKGKDVELRCDPISGHTALYWYRQSLGQGLEFLIYFQGNSAPDKSGLPSDRFSAERTGGSVSTLTIQRTQQEDSAVYLCASSLDSGRVVEQFFGPGTRLTVL.

This clone was seen once. The rearrangement joins TRBV7-2 to TRBJ2-7, with D possibly TRBD2 on 6 matching bases. Trimming took off 5 bases at V and 6 bases at J, with 17 bases between the two ends. From germline, CDR1 is SGHTA and CDR2 FQGNSA. The CDR3 is made up of 14 amino acids. CDR3 sequence reads: CASSLPGVVAEQYF. In DNA, the CDR3 is TGTGCCAGCAGCCTGCCGGGGGTGGTGGCCGAGCAGTACTTC.

The chain carries TRBV27 and TRBJ2-1; the match to TRBD1 covers 8 bases. After removal of 5 bases from V and 6 bases from J, the junction contained 9 bases not matched to a gene. The CDR3 runs to 15 residues. Germline V CDR1 and CDR2: MNHEY, SMNVEV (reference sequence). In nucleotides, the CDR3 is TGTGCCAGCAGTCCCCGGACAGGGCTGGGCAATGAGCAGTTCTTC. This sequence encodes CASSPRTGLGNEQFF.

This chain uses TRBV10-3 with TRBJ2-1; 15 nucleotides align to TRBD2. The V gene end was trimmed by 5 bases and the J gene end by 8 bases; junction bases not matched to a gene: 7. This CDR3 region has 16 residues. Germline V gene sequence: CDR1 ENHRY, CDR2 SYGVKD. CDR3 bases: TGTGCCATCAGTCAAGGACTAGCGGGAGGGCAGGATGAGCAGTTCTTC. Its translation: CAISQGLAGGQDEQFF.

J is TRBJ2-1 and V is TRBV18; 13 bases fit TRBD2. CDR1 KGHSH and CDR2 LQKENI come from the germline V gene. J gave up 9 bases and V 3 bases, and 5 bases lay outside the gene matches. The CDR3 covers 15 residues. In DNA, the CDR3 is TGTGCCAGCTCACCTCGGACTAGCGGGAGTGGTGAGCAGTTCTTC. It specifies CASSPRTSGSGEQFF.

The chain couples TRBV3-1 (or the pseudogene TRBV3-2) to TRBJ1-2, with 7 bases identical to TRBD1. The CDR3 length is 12 residues. The V segment lost 4 bases and the J segment 7 bases; nucleotides outside the gene matches: 3. Germline CDR1 and CDR2: LGHDT and YNNKEL (reference sequence). The CDR3 DNA reads TGTGCCAGCAGCCCAGACAGGGTTGGCTACACCTTC. This translates into CASSPDRVGYTF.

The chain is built from TRBV4-1 and TRBJ2-7, with D maybe TRBD2 (7 bases). This CDR3 region has 14 residues. The germline V and J ends were trimmed by 1 base and 2 bases, with 9 bases remaining between them. Germline V lookup: CDR1 MGHRA, CDR2 YSYEKL. The CDR3 DNA reads TGCGCCAGCAGCCAAGGGGAGGGGGCCTACGAGCAGTACTTC. Protein sequence: CASSQGEGAYEQYF.

The CDR3 region has the DNA TGTGCCTGGAGTGTACGGCCGGGGGACCTTGAAGCTTTCTTT. Its translation is CAWSVRPGDLEAFF. The rearrangement joins TRBV30 to TRBJ1-1, with D possibly TRBD1 on 5 matching bases. Germline V gene data show CDR1 as GTSNPN and CDR2 as SVGIG (reference sequence). The CDR3 length is 14 residues. Trimming took 0 bases from V and 7 from J, leaving 15 bases between them.

The chain couples TRBV25-1 to TRBJ1-5, with D perhaps TRBD1 (5 bases). Per germline, CDR1 MGHDK and CDR2 SYGVNS. The CDR3 is 15 residues long. The V and J ends lost 2 bases and 4 bases respectively, with 12 bases between them. Here the CDR3 reads CASSEGGVGNQPQHF. CDR3 bases: TGTGCCAGCAGTGAAGGGGGGGTGGGTAATCAGCCCCAGCATTTT.

The CDR3, as DNA: TGTGCCAGCAGTGAGACAGGGTACAACACTGAAGCTTTCTTT. Translation gives CASSETGYNTEAFF. This chain joins TRBV27 and TRBJ1-1; 7 bases align to TRBD1. V lost 5 bases to trimming and J lost 2 bases; unmatched junction nucleotides: 5. Looked up from germline, CDR1 is MNHEY and CDR2 is SMNVEV (reference sequence). The CDR3 has 14 amino acids.

V gene TRBV11-2 combines with J gene TRBJ1-1; 8 bases fit TRBD1. In germline, CDR1 is SGHAT, CDR2 FQNNGV. Trimming cost V 4 bases and J 4 bases; bases outside gene matches: 11. This CDR3 spans 16 amino acids. For the CDR3, the DNA is TGTGCCAGCAGCTCCTGGACAGGGAGAGAAGGCACTGAAGCTTTCTTT. This translates into CASSSWTGREGTEAFF.

A single count supports this clone. The chain carries TRBV5-6 and TRBJ1-2; D ambiguous. The germline V gene has CDR1 SGHDT and CDR2 YYEEEE. The CDR3 runs to 12 residues. V shed 0 bases and J shed 5 bases, with 5 bases lying between them. CDR3 nucleotides: TGTGCCAGCAGCTTGGTCCAATATGGCTACACCTTC. Translation gives CASSLVQYGYTF. The full variable domain, with the rest looked up from reference TRBV5-6 and TRBJ1-2, is DAGVTQSPTHLIKTRGQQVTLRCSPKSGHDTVSWYQQALGQGPQFIFQYYEEEERQRGNFPDRFSGHQFPNYSSELNVNALLLGDSALYLCASSLVQYGYTFGSGTRLTVV.